The TCR beta chain under discussion was sequenced for a study of cytomegalovirus exposure and HLA in healthy donors. Germline V gene lookup returns CDR1 SGHTA and CDR2 FQGNSA. The CDR3 consists of 15 residues. V was pared by 2 bases and J by 2 bases, with 9 bases between. Vbeta (60) and Jbeta (13) primers were used in the PCR. Per the original data handling: Around 12 million of some 80 million unique TCR beta chains were shared, per a later count. The repertoire was sequenced with immunoSEQ multiplex PCR; TCRdb's copy has only in-frame clones and lacks some. D and trimming come from the DNA, and the V and J calls and clone size come from that table. The sample lists about 98,000 clones, 65% to 80% occurring once. General observations from the study: Per a prior analysis, the majority of TCR beta V segments were productive roughly 87% or roughly 30% of the time.

The sample holds a few counts of this clone. Its antigen remains unknown. This receptor was identified in a human donor in good health. The sequenced material came from PBMCs. The J gene is TRBJ2-2, the V gene TRBV7-2; D might be TRBD2 (5 bases). CDR3 protein: CASSLSGDNTGELFF. Written as DNA, the CDR3 is TGTGCCAGCAGCTTATCCGGGGATAACACCGGGGAGCTGTTTTTT.